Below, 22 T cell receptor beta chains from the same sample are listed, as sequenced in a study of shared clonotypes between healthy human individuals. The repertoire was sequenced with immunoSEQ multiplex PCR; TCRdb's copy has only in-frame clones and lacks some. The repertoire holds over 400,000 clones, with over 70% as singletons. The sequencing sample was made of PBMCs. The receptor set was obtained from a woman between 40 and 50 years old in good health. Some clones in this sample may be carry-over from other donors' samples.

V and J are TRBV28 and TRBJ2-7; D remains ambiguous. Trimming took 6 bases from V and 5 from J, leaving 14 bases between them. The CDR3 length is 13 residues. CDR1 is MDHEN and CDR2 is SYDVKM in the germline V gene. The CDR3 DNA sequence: TGTGCCAGCAGCCTTGACATGAACCACGAGCAGTACTTC. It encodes CASSLDMNHEQYF.

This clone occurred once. CDR3 in DNA: TGTGCCAGTAGTATAATTGCAGGGGCTGGGGCCAACGTCCTGACTTTC. This translates into CASSIIAGAGANVLTF. The chain combines TRBV19 with TRBJ2-6, with D maybe TRBD1 (6 bases). This CDR3 region has 16 residues. The germline V gene has CDR1 LNHDA and CDR2 SQIVND (reference sequence). V dropped 2 bases and J dropped 2 bases, with 10 bases sitting between them.

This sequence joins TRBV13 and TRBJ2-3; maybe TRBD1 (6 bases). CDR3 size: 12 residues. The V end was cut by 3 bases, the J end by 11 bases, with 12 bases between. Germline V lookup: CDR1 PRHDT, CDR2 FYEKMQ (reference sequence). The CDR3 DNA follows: TGTGCCAGCAGCTTTCCCGGGACAAGGCAGTATTTT. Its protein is CASSFPGTRQYF.

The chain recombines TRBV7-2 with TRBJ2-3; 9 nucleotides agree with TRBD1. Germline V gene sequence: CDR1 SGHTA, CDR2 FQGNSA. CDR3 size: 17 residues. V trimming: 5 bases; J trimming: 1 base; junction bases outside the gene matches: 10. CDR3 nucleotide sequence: TGTGCCAGCAGCGTACGGCCCACAGGGGGCCGCACAGATACGCAGTATTTT. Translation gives CASSVRPTGGRTDTQYF.

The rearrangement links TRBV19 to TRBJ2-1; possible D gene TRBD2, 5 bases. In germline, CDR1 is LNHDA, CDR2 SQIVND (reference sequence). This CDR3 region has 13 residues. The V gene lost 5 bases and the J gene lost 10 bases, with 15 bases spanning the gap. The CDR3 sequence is CASSEGLTTEQFF. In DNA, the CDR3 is TGTGCCAGTAGTGAGGGCCTCACGACGGAGCAGTTCTTC.

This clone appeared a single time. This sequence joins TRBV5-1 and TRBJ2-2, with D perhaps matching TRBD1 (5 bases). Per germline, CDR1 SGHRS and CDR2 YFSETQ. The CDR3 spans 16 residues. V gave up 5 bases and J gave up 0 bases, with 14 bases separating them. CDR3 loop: CASRDGQAANTGELFF. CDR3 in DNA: TGCGCCAGCAGGGACGGACAAGCCGCGAACACCGGGGAGCTGTTTTTT.

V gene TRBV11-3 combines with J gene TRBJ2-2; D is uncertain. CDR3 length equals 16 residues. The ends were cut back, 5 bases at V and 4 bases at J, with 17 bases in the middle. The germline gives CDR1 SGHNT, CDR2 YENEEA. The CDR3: CASSAGWPHLTGELFF. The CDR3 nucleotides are TGTGCCAGCAGCGCAGGCTGGCCCCACCTCACCGGGGAGCTGTTTTTT. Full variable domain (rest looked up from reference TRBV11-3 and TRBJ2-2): EAGVVQSPRYKIIEKKQPVAFWCNPISGHNTLYWYLQNLGQGPELLIRYENEEAVDDSQLPKDRFSAERLKGVDSTLKIQPAELGDSAVYLCASSAGWPHLTGELFFGEGSRLTVL.

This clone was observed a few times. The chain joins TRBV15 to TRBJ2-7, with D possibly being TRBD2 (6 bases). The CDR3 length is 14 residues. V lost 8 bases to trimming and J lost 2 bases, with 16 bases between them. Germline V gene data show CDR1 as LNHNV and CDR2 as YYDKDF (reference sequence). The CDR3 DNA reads TGTGCCACCCGCAATGGAGCGGGTCCCTACGAGCAGTACTTC. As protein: CATRNGAGPYEQYF. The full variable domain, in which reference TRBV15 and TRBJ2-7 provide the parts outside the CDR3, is DAMVIQNPRYQVTQFGKPVTLSCSQTLNHNVMYWYQQKSSQAPKLLFHYYDKDFNNEADTPDNFQSRRPNTSFCFLDIRSPGLGDTAMYLCATRNGAGPYEQYFGPGTRLTVT.

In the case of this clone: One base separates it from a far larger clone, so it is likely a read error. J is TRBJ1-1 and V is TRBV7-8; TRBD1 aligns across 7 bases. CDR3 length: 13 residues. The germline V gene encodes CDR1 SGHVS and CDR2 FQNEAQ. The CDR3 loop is CANSWTGNTEAFF. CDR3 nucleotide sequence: TGTGCCAACAGCTGGACAGGGAACACTGAAGCTTTCTTT.

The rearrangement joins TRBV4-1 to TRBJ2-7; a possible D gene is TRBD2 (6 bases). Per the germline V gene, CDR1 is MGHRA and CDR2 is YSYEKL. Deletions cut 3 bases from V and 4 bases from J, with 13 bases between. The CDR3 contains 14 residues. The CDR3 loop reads CASSQVTRFYEQYF. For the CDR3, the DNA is TGCGCCAGCAGCCAGGTGACTAGGTTTTACGAGCAGTACTTC.

CDR3 in DNA: TGTGCCAGCGGCGAACCTCCCGGGACAGGGGTCTACAATGAGCAGTTCTTC. This codes for CASGEPPGTGVYNEQFF. The chain uses TRBV11-1 and TRBJ2-1, with 10 nucleotides matching TRBD1. The V gene's germline CDR1 is SGHAT and CDR2 FQDESV (reference sequence). After removal of 8 bases from V and 3 bases from J, the junction contained 13 bases not matched to a gene. The CDR3 is made up of 17 amino acids.

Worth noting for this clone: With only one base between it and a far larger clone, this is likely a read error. DNA of the CDR3: TGTGCCAGCAGTTGGTTTAACTATGGCCACACCTTC. Its protein product is CASSWFNYGHTF. J is TRBJ1-2 and V is TRBV28; D remains unclear. The CDR3 spans 12 residues. Germline lookup yields CDR1 MDHEN and CDR2 SYDVKM.

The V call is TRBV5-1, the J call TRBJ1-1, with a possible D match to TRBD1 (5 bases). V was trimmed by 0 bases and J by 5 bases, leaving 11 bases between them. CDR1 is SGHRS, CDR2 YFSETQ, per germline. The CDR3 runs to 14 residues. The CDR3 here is CASSLAAGSTEAFF. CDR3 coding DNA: TGCGCCAGCAGCTTGGCGGCAGGGAGTACTGAAGCTTTCTTT.

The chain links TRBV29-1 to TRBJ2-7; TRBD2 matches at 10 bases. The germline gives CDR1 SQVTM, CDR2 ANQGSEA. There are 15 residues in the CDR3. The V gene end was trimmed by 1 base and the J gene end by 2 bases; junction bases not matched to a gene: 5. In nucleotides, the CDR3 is TGCAGCGTTGAAGTGGTCACTAGCGGGACCTACGAGCAGTACTTC. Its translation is CSVEVVTSGTYEQYF.

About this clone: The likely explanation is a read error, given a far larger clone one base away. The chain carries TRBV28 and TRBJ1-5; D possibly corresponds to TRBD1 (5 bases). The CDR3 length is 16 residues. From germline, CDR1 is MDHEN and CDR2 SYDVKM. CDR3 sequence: CASSLAADSYNQPRHF. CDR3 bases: TGTGCCAGCAGTTTAGCCGCAGACAGCTACAATCAGCCCCGGCATTTT.

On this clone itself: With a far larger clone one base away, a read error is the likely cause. The DNA of the CDR3 is TGCGCCAGCAGGCGGTGGAAGCTTGAGACCCAGTACTTC. Residues: CASRRWKLETQYF. This chain connects TRBV10-2 to TRBJ2-5; D is undetermined. This CDR3 spans 13 amino acids. Trimming took 6 bases from V and 5 from J, leaving 13 bases between them. Looked up from germline, CDR1 is WSHSY and CDR2 is SAAADI.

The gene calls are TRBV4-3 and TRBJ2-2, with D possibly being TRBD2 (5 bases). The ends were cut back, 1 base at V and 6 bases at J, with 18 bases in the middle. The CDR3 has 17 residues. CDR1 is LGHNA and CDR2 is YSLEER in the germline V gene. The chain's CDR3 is CASSQVSGSTTPGELFF. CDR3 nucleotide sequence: TGCGCCAGCAGCCAAGTTAGTGGGAGTACAACCCCCGGGGAGCTGTTTTTT.

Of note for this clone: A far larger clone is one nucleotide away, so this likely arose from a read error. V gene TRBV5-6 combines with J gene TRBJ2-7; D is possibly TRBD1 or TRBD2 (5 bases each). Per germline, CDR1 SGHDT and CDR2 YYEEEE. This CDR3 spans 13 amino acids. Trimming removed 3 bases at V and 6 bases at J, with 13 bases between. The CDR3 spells CASSSDRDGEQYF. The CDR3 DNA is TGTGCCAGCAGCTCGGACCGGGACGGCGAGCAGTACTTC.

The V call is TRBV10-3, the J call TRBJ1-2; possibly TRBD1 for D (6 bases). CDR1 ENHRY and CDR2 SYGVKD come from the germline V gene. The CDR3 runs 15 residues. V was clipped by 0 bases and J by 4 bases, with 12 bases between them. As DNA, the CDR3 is TGTGCCATCAGTGAGTCCCGCAGGGGTGGCTATGGCTACACCTTC. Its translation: CAISESRRGGYGYTF.

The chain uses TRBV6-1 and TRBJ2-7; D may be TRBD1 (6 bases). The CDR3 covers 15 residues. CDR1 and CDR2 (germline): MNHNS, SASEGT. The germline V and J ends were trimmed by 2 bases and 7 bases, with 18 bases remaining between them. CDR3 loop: CASSERRTAIGEQYF. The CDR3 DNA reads TGTGCCAGCAGTGAAAGGAGGACAGCCATCGGGGAGCAGTACTTC.

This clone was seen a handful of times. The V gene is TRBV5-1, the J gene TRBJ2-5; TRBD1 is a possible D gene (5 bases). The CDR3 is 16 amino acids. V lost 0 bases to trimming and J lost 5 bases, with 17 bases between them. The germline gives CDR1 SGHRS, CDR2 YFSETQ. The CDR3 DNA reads TGCGCCAGCAGCTTGGGGGCACAGGCATCAGGGGAGACCCAGTACTTC. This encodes CASSLGAQASGETQYF.

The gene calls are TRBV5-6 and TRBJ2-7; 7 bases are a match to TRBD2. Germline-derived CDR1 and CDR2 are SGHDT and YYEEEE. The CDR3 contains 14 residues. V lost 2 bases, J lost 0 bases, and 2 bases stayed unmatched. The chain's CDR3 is CASSLLAHSYEQYF. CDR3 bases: TGTGCCAGCAGCTTACTAGCGCACTCCTACGAGCAGTACTTC.